The 4 T cell receptor beta chains listed next were all sequenced from one sample in a study of blood T cell repertoires in COVID-19. Repertoires were generated with immunoSEQ multiplex PCR, while TCRdb's copy carries only in-frame clones and drops some. The repertoire holds under 250,000 clones, 85% to 90% seen once, with roughly 2.7% in the top ten. What was sequenced was peripheral blood. The receptors originated from a man aged 25-40 years with COVID-19, enrolled during active disease.

The chain combines TRBV28 with TRBJ2-2, with unresolved D. Germline assignment: CDR1 MDHEN and CDR2 SYDVKM. This CDR3 has 14 residues. V was shortened by 4 bases and J by 7 bases, with 13 bases between the two germline ends. The CDR3 sequence is CASSSPQVYGELFF. CDR3 coding DNA: TGTGCCAGCAGTTCCCCCCAGGTCTACGGGGAGCTGTTTTTT.

This chain links TRBV30 with TRBJ1-5, with D tentatively TRBD1 (6 bases). Trimming shortened V by 2 bases and J by 6 bases, and 11 bases separated the two germline ends. The germline V gene encodes CDR1 GTSNPN and CDR2 SVGIG (reference sequence). The CDR3 covers 13 residues. CDR3 loop: CAWSRKGVQPQHF. In nucleotides, the CDR3 is TGTGCCTGGAGTAGAAAGGGGGTTCAGCCCCAGCATTTT.

The chain links TRBV24-1 to TRBJ1-1, with 9 bases fitting TRBD1. The V and J ends lost 2 bases and 4 bases, in that order; junction bases with no gene match: 4. CDR1 and CDR2 from the germline V gene are KGHDR and SFDVKD. The CDR3 runs 15 residues. This CDR3 is CATSDSTTGGTEAFF. CDR3 sequence (DNA): TGTGCCACCAGTGATTCGACGACAGGGGGCACTGAAGCTTTCTTT.

The V call is TRBV3-1 (or the pseudogene TRBV3-2), the J call TRBJ2-1; the D gene is possibly TRBD1 (6 bases). Germline values: CDR1 LGHDT, CDR2 YNNKEL (reference sequence). V lost 7 bases to trimming and J lost 0 bases, with 13 bases between them. The CDR3 extends over 15 amino acids. CDR3 bases: TGTGCCAGCACCAGAAGAGGGGGCTCCTACAATGAGCAGTTCTTC. The encoded protein is CASTRRGGSYNEQFF.